These T cell receptor beta chains were read from a single sample in a study of blood T cell repertoires in COVID-19. Sequencing was performed with immunoSEQ multiplex PCR; in TCRdb, only in-frame clones are kept and a portion is missing. The top ten hold around 16% of the sample, which has approximately 220,000 clones, around 90% seen once. Sequenced sample: PBMCs or T cells enriched from blood (not recorded which). These TCRs come from a man in his thirties or forties who had been exposed to COVID-19. The CDR3 runs from the conserved cysteine through the conserved F or W. The order of the fields is J gene, clone size, V gene, D gene, CDR3 DNA, CDR3 protein. A D gene is named only where the DNA matches it firmly. The listing skips clone size in some rows; elsewhere it reads once, few, many or a size class.

TRBJ2-4,.,TRBV19,TRBD1,TGTGCCAGTACCGAAACAGGGGGAAGCATTCAGTACTTC,CASTETGGSIQYF
TRBJ2-5,.,TRBV5-1,TRBD1,TGCGCCAGCAGCTTGACTCCAGGACAGGGCGAGGAGACCCAGTACTTC,CASSLTPGQGEETQYF
TRBJ2-7,.,TRBV27,TRBD2,TGTGCCAGCAGTTTATCCGGGACTAGCGGCGCCTACGAGCAGTACTTC,CASSLSGTSGAYEQYF
TRBJ1-1,once,TRBV24-1,.,TGTGCCACCAGTGTCTGGGAGGGCACTGAAGCTTTCTTT,CATSVWEGTEAFF
TRBJ2-7,.,TRBV21-1,.,TGTGCCAGCAGCAAAGGGGACACGAGCTACGAGCAGTACTTC,CASSKGDTSYEQYF
TRBJ1-1,.,TRBV10-3,.,TGTGCCATCAGGGACAGTCGCCTGAAGAGTGACACTGAAGCTTTCTTT,CAIRDSRLKSDTEAFF
TRBJ2-1,.,TRBV7-3,TRBD2,TGTGCCAGCAGCATAGAGAGACTAGCGGTCAATGAGCAGTTCTTC,CASSIERLAVNEQFF
TRBJ2-3,.,TRBV19,TRBD2,TGTGCCAGTAGTATGACTAGCGTTTTCACAGATACGCAGTATTTT,CASSMTSVFTDTQYF
TRBJ1-2,few,TRBV28,.,TGTGCCAGCAAACAGGCTGCCAGGTGGGGCTACACCTTC,CASKQAARWGYTF
TRBJ1-1,.,TRBV2,.,TGTGCCAGCGGGGGGGATATGAACACTGAAGCTTTCTTT,CASGGDMNTEAFF
TRBJ2-2,.,TRBV30,.,TGTGCCTGGAGTGTAACGGGGACGAACACCGGGGAGCTGTTTTTT,CAWSVTGTNTGELFF
TRBJ2-5,.,TRBV7-2,.,TGTGCCAGCAGCTTAACGGGGGATAAAGAGACCCAGTACTTC,CASSLTGDKETQYF
TRBJ2-2,.,TRBV12-3/TRBV12-4,.,TGTGCCAGCAGTTTGGGGCGCACCGGGGAGCTGTTTTTT,CASSLGRTGELFF
TRBJ2-7,.,TRBV7-9,TRBD2,TGTGCCAGCAGCTCCGGACTAGGCGAGCAGTACTTC,CASSSGLGEQYF
TRBJ1-2,once,TRBV2,.,TGTGCCAGCAGTGAAGCGCTTCGGGGTAGAGATGGCTACACCTTC,CASSEALRGRDGYTF
TRBJ2-5,.,TRBV7-9,.,TGTGCCAGCAGCTTTATGGAGGAGACCCAGTACTTC,CASSFMEETQYF
TRBJ1-2,.,TRBV13,TRBD1,TGTGCCAGCAGCCCTCCGACAGGGGGGTTTGGTGGCTACACCTTC,CASSPPTGGFGGYTF
TRBJ1-2,.,TRBV11-2,.,TGTGCCAGCAGCGGGGGTACAGGGTTTTTCTCTGGCTACACCTTC,CASSGGTGFFSGYTF
TRBJ2-7,.,TRBV5-5,.,TGTGCCAGCAGCTTTCGACTGGACTACGAGCAGTACTTC,CASSFRLDYEQYF
TRBJ2-7,.,TRBV5-1,.,TGCGCCAGCAGCTGGACCACTAGCCCAACCTACGAGCAGTACTTC,CASSWTTSPTYEQYF
TRBJ2-5,.,TRBV7-9,.,TGTGCCAGCAGCTCCCGCGGGGAGTGGCAAGAGACCCAGTACTTC,CASSSRGEWQETQYF
TRBJ2-7,.,TRBV5-4,TRBD2,TGTGCCAGCAGCAATCCTAGCGGGGGGCACGGCGACGAGCAGTACTTC,CASSNPSGGHGDEQYF
TRBJ2-1,.,TRBV9,TRBD2,TGTGCCAGCAGCGGATCCGCGGGGGGTACCACTCGCTACAATGAGCAGTTCTTC,CASSGSAGGTTRYNEQFF
TRBJ2-1,.,TRBV6-5,TRBD2,TGTGCCAGCAGTCAACTAGCGGGGGGGCAGGGTGAGCAGTTCTTC,CASSQLAGGQGEQFF
TRBJ2-7,.,TRBV30,TRBD1,TGTGCCTGGGATCCTCGGACAGGGTCCGAGCAGTACTTC,CAWDPRTGSEQYF
TRBJ1-1,.,TRBV18,.,TGTGCCAGCTCACCGACGGACAGACTGAACACTGAAGCTTTCTTT,CASSPTDRLNTEAFF
TRBJ1-1,once,TRBV6-5,.,TGTGCCAGCCGAACCGGGGGGGGCGAGGGCACTGAAGCTTTCTTT,CASRTGGGEGTEAFF
TRBJ2-5,.,TRBV5-1,.,TGCGCCAGCAGCTTGTTAAATTCGGGACCGCCGGGAGCCCAGTACTTC,CASSLLNSGPPGAQYF
TRBJ2-3,.,TRBV9,TRBD2,TGTGCCAGCAGTCCACCTAGCGGGGGGGCACCAGATACGCAGTATTTT,CASSPPSGGAPDTQYF
TRBJ1-1,.,TRBV7-9,TRBD1,TGTGCCAGCAGCTCACAGGGGCCCCTAATCACTGAAGCTTTCTTT,CASSSQGPLITEAFF
TRBJ2-1,once,TRBV18,TRBD2,TGTGCCAGCTCACCGGGGACTAGCGGGGGAGGTGAGCAGTTCTTC,CASSPGTSGGGEQFF
TRBJ1-2,few,TRBV5-4,TRBD1,TGTGCCAGCAGCCCTACTGTGTGGGACAGCAACTATGGCTACACCTTC,CASSPTVWDSNYGYTF
TRBJ1-1,.,TRBV7-3,.,TGTGCCAGCAGCTTAAGCAGGGACACTGAAGCTTTCTTT,CASSLSRDTEAFF
TRBJ2-5,.,TRBV4-1,.,TGCGCCAGCAGTGCGGTGGCCGTCGAGACCCAGTACTTC,CASSAVAVETQYF
TRBJ1-4,.,TRBV2,.,TGTGCCAGCAGTGAAAGGGGAAAAGCTAATGAAAAACTGTTTTTT,CASSERGKANEKLFF
TRBJ1-6,.,TRBV7-2,TRBD1,TGTGCCAGCAGCTTAGACGGGACAGGGGTCTCACCCCTCCACTTT,CASSLDGTGVSPLHF
TRBJ2-7,once,TRBV9,.,TGTGCCAGCAGCTCCAGGTCGGGACAACAGTACTTC,CASSSRSGQQYF
TRBJ2-7,.,TRBV5-8,.,TGTGCCAGCAGCTTGGGACAGCTATATCCCAACCCCGCGCCCGAGAGTTTC,CASSLGQLYPNPAPESF
TRBJ2-3,.,TRBV21-1,.,TGTGCCAGCAGCTTCCGGACAGGGCACTACCGAATGGGGCCAGATACGCAGTATTTT,CASSFRTGHYRMGPDTQYF
TRBJ2-5,.,TRBV12-5,TRBD1,TGTGCTAGTGGTTTGGTACTAGGGGGCAGTAAAGAGACCCAGTACTTC,CASGLVLGGSKETQYF
TRBJ2-1,.,TRBV7-2,TRBD2,TGTGCCAGCCTACTAGCGGGGGGGCCTACCGGTGAGCAGTTCTTC,CASLLAGGPTGEQFF
TRBJ1-4,.,TRBV3-1/TRBV3-2,.,TGTGCCAGCAGCCGACAAGCAGCTAATGAAAAACTGTTTTTT,CASSRQAANEKLFF
TRBJ1-3,.,TRBV7-9,.,TGTGCCAGCAGCTTAGCGTCGAGGGTAGGAAACACCATATATTTT,CASSLASRVGNTIYF
TRBJ2-3,.,TRBV4-3,TRBD2,TGCGCCAGCAGCCAAGGGAACGGGGGGGCCAGTTCGGTAGATACGCAGTATTTT,CASSQGNGGASSVDTQYF
TRBJ1-1,.,TRBV20-1,.,TGCACTACAGAACCGGGACTGCATATTTTCTTT,CTTEPGLHIFF
TRBJ2-7,.,TRBV5-1,.,TGCGCCAGCAGAGCCGGGACACAGTACGAGCAGTACTTC,CASRAGTQYEQYF
TRBJ2-1,.,TRBV19,.,TGTGCCACTACCTTTGGTTCAGGGGCCCGACTGTTCTCCTACAATGAGCAGTTCTTC,CATTFGSGARLFSYNEQFF
TRBJ2-1,.,TRBV4-2,TRBD1,TGTGCCAGCGGGGGACAGGAGAATGAGCAGTTCTTC,CASGGQENEQFF
TRBJ1-4,.,TRBV12-3/TRBV12-4,.,TGTGCCAGCAGTTTAGTGGCGGGTCGGGAACTGTTTTTT,CASSLVAGRELFF
TRBJ2-6,.,TRBV3-1/TRBV3-2,.,TGTGCCAGCAGCCAACAACACTCTGGGGCCAACGTCCTGACTTTC,CASSQQHSGANVLTF
TRBJ2-7,.,TRBV5-6,TRBD1,TGTGCCAGCAGCTGGGGACAGGGGGTTAACTACGAGCAGTACTTC,CASSWGQGVNYEQYF